The text below deals with one TCR beta chain. The antigen remains undetermined. Sequencing used immunoSEQ multiplex PCR; TCRdb keeps in-frame clones, though not all of them. The sample has 3,500 or so clones; roughly 78% are singletons. The data originate from a study of chemoradiotherapy in HPV16-positive cancers. Overall study: Functional T-cell assays on two HPV16-positive patients' cells defined candidate HPV-specific clones and common TCR motifs. General study findings and limits: Better recurrence-free survival went with HPV-responsive T-cell expansion in HPV16-positive patients.

This CDR3 spans 13 amino acids. The ends were cut back, 3 bases at V and 2 bases at J, with 7 bases in the middle. Germline CDR1 reads ENHRY; CDR2 reads SYGVKD. Sample acquisition took place from a patient who underwent chemoradiotherapy. The V gene is TRBV10-3, the J gene TRBJ1-1, with D possibly being TRBD1 (5 bases). This TCR was recovered from a human donor with HPV-associated anogenital cancer. The CDR3 is CAISEGANTEAFF. The DNA for the CDR3 is TGTGCCATCAGTGAAGGGGCTAACACTGAAGCTTTCTTT.